This TCR beta chain was sequenced for a study of cytotoxic CD8 clonotypes in ibrutinib-treated CLL. Study-wide context: Partial response was seen in around 25 patients and complete response in 2; after median 68 months, about 14 stayed remitted, about 12 progressed. Across samples, productive templates numbered approximately 260,000 and productive rearrangements reached roughly 98,000 on average. General study results and limits: Clonality (at baseline) was higher than in age-matched healthy donors and tracked circulating CD8+ T-cell counts.

The table came from immunoSEQ multiplex PCR; TCRdb's copy has only in-frame clones and leaves some out. The table includes 14,000 to 15,000 clones, roughly two thirds detected once. Germline V lookup: CDR1 SQVTM, CDR2 ANQGSEA. V lost 7 bases and J lost 1; bases outside the gene matches: 4. This CDR3 comprises 13 residues. As for this clone: The antigen remains unidentified.

Here the sequenced sample was PBMCs, taken before ibrutinib treatment. The receptor was derived from a human donor with chronic lymphocytic leukemia. The rearrangement uses TRBV29-1 and TRBJ1-1, with TRBD1 matching over 9 bases. The CDR3 sequence: CSAKDRGNTEAFF. The CDR3 DNA sequence: TGCAGCGCAAAGGACAGGGGGAACACTGAAGCTTTCTTT.